The 24 T cell receptor beta chains below were found in one sample sequenced in a study of shared clonotypes between healthy human individuals. Only in-frame clones appear in the TCRdb table, and some are missing; sequencing was by immunoSEQ multiplex PCR. The sample lists around 1 million clones; over 60% were seen once. Sequencing input: memory CD4+ T cells sorted from blood. Subset meaning: CD45RA-negative fraction. The receptors were sampled from a man younger than 30 in good health.

CDR3 DNA: TGCGCCAGCAGCCAATTCTGGGACCCAGGTTTGGGGCTCAACTATGGCTACACCTTC. Translation: CASSQFWDPGLGLNYGYTF. The genes are TRBV4-1 and TRBJ1-2; D is perhaps TRBD1 (5 bases). Germline V gene data show CDR1 as MGHRA and CDR2 as YSYEKL. Trimming shortened V by 2 bases and J by 2 bases, and 24 bases separated the two germline ends. The CDR3 sequence is 19 residues long.

This chain connects TRBV29-1 to TRBJ2-1; 10 bases fit TRBD2. Unmatched junction bases numbered 6, after V lost 6 bases and J lost 1 base. This CDR3 has 15 residues. Germline CDR1 and CDR2: SQVTM and ANQGSEA. The DNA of the CDR3 is TGCAGCGTCTCGACTAGCGGGTATTCCTACAATGAGCAGTTCTTC. It translates to CSVSTSGYSYNEQFF.

The V gene is TRBV5-6, the J gene TRBJ2-5, with a weak D call TRBD1 (6 bases). The CDR3 is 14 residues long. V lost 3 bases, J lost 4 bases, and 13 bases lay in between. Germline assignment: CDR1 SGHDT and CDR2 YYEEEE. CDR3 nucleotide sequence: TGTGCCAGCAGCTCAGGACAGAAACGAGAGACCCAGTACTTC. Translated: CASSSGQKRETQYF.

The CDR3 loop is CASTDQGQENEKLFF. The CDR3 DNA reads TGTGCCAGTACCGACCAGGGGCAGGAAAATGAAAAACTGTTTTTT. This chain uses TRBV19 with TRBJ1-4; TRBD1 is a possible D gene (6 bases). V was pared by 7 bases and J by 5 bases, with 17 bases between. The CDR3 is 15 amino acids. The germline CDR1 and CDR2 sequences are LNHDA and SQIVND (reference sequence).

This chain joins TRBV5-6 and TRBJ2-7, with no clear D. The length of the CDR3 is 15 residues. Germline CDR1 SGHDT, CDR2 YYEEEE. V gave up 0 bases and J gave up 2 bases, with 12 bases separating them. CDR3: CASSLATAGPYEQYF. The CDR3 DNA follows: TGTGCCAGCAGCTTGGCCACGGCCGGCCCCTACGAGCAGTACTTC. The full variable domain, with the rest looked up from reference TRBV5-6 and TRBJ2-7, is DAGVTQSPTHLIKTRGQQVTLRCSPKSGHDTVSWYQQALGQGPQFIFQYYEEEERQRGNFPDRFSGHQFPNYSSELNVNALLLGDSALYLCASSLATAGPYEQYFGPGTRLTVT.

Concerning this clone: A read error is possible here, since a much larger clone lies one base away. This chain links TRBV7-2 with TRBJ1-5; 7 nucleotides align to TRBD1. Germline CDR1 reads SGHTA; CDR2 reads FQGNSA. This CDR3 is built from 12 residues. V lost 6 bases, J lost 4 bases, and 0 bases stayed unmatched. The CDR3 sequence is CASRQGNQPQHF. The CDR3 DNA reads as TGTGCCAGCAGACAGGGGAATCAGCCCCAGCATTTT.

The CDR3 spells CASSMGGLSPLHF. The DNA for the CDR3 is TGTGCCAGTAGTATGGGGGGGCTTTCACCCCTCCACTTT. The chain couples TRBV19 to TRBJ1-6, with D possibly matching TRBD1 (6 bases). Trimming cost V 3 bases and J 9 bases, with 9 bases left between them. The germline CDR1 and CDR2 sequences are LNHDA and SQIVND (reference sequence). This CDR3 region has 13 residues.

This clone was picked up one time. J is TRBJ1-1 and V is TRBV9; TRBD1 matches 7 bases. V shed 3 bases and J 3 bases; nucleotides not matched to a gene: 5. CDR1 and CDR2 from the germline V gene are SGDLS and YYNGEE. The CDR3 is 14 amino acids. In DNA, the CDR3 is TGTGCCAGCAGCGCCGGGACAGTGTACACTGAAGCTTTCTTT. Amino acid sequence: CASSAGTVYTEAFF.

The J gene is TRBJ2-7, the V gene TRBV18; D is unresolved. The germline V gene encodes CDR1 KGHSH and CDR2 LQKENI. The CDR3 covers 13 residues. The V and J ends lost 1 base and 3 bases respectively, with 7 bases between them. The CDR3, as DNA: TGTGCCAGCTCACCACGGGCCAACTACGAGCAGTACTTC. As protein: CASSPRANYEQYF.

The chain has TRBV12-5 and TRBJ2-1, with a weak D call TRBD2 (5 bases). Trimming stripped 5 bases from V and 9 bases from J, with 20 bases between. CDR1 is LGHNT and CDR2 is FRNRAP in the germline V gene. The CDR3 is made up of 15 amino acids. The CDR3 spells CASGARWGGGGEQFF. The CDR3 nucleotides read TGTGCTAGTGGTGCAAGGTGGGGTGGTGGAGGTGAGCAGTTCTTC.

The CDR3 region has the DNA TGTGCCAGCAGGCCCGTTGATAGCGGAACCTACGAGCAGTACTTC. The encoded protein is CASRPVDSGTYEQYF. The rearrangement uses TRBV6-5 and TRBJ2-7, with a weak D call TRBD2 (6 bases). The CDR3 runs to 15 residues. CDR1 is MNHEY, CDR2 SVGAGI, per germline. Deletions cut 6 bases from V and 2 bases from J, with 17 bases between.

The genes are TRBV18 and TRBJ2-5; the D is unclear. The V end lost 2 bases, the J end lost 4 bases, and 17 bases lay between the germline ends. The germline V gene encodes CDR1 KGHSH and CDR2 LQKENI. The CDR3 sequence is 16 residues long. In DNA form, the CDR3 reads TGTGCCAGCTCACCAGTGCCGGGCTTTTGGGGAGAGACCCAGTACTTC. This sequence encodes CASSPVPGFWGETQYF.

The chain combines TRBV6-1 with TRBJ1-5; the D is unclear. This CDR3 comprises 12 residues. Germline CDR1 and CDR2: MNHNS and SASEGT. Trimming stripped 2 bases from V and 4 bases from J, with 3 bases between. The CDR3 is CASSERNQPQHF. Written as DNA, the CDR3 is TGTGCCAGCAGTGAAAGGAATCAGCCCCAGCATTTT.

This clone was seen a handful of times. The chain joins TRBV29-1 to TRBJ1-2; perhaps TRBD1 as D (5 bases). V dropped 6 bases and J dropped 6 bases, with 14 bases sitting between them. The CDR3 has 12 residues. Germline CDR1 SQVTM, CDR2 ANQGSEA. The CDR3 sequence: CSVPQGGDGYTF. The CDR3 DNA follows: TGCAGCGTACCCCAGGGAGGAGATGGCTACACCTTC.

V usage is TRBV19 and J usage is TRBJ2-2, with TRBD1 matching over 9 bases. The germline CDR1 and CDR2 sequences are LNHDA and SQIVND (reference sequence). The CDR3 loop spans 15 amino acids. J gave up 3 bases and V 6 bases, and 5 bases lay outside the gene matches. CDR3 loop: CASRPGQGYTGELFF. The CDR3 coding sequence is TGTGCCAGTAGACCTGGACAGGGGTACACCGGGGAGCTGTTTTTT.

The chain carries TRBV5-1 and TRBJ2-5; 9 nucleotides agree with TRBD1. This CDR3 has 16 residues. CDR1 is SGHRS, CDR2 YFSETQ, per germline. J was trimmed by 4 bases and V by 4 bases; bases with no gene match: 11. The CDR3, as DNA: TGCGCCAGCAGCGGACCGGGACAGGGTCCATCAGAGACCCAGTACTTC. Its protein is CASSGPGQGPSETQYF.

This rearrangement joins TRBV18 to TRBJ2-2; the D gene is possibly TRBD2 (5 bases). Per germline, CDR1 KGHSH and CDR2 LQKENI. This CDR3 comprises 14 residues. V was clipped by 6 bases and J by 7 bases, with 15 bases between them. CDR3 DNA: TGTGCCAGCTCTCGCGGATCGGCGGGCGGGGAGCTGTTTTTT. It is translated as CASSRGSAGGELFF.

The J gene is TRBJ2-3, the V gene TRBV11-2; D may match TRBD1 or TRBD2 (5 bases each). The V and J ends lost 0 bases and 1 base respectively, with 14 bases between them. The CDR3 loop spans 17 amino acids. The germline V gene has CDR1 SGHAT and CDR2 FQNNGV. The CDR3 DNA follows: TGTGCCAGCAGCTTAGATGGCCTCCGGGGACGCACAGATACGCAGTATTTT. Encoded protein: CASSLDGLRGRTDTQYF.

This sequence joins TRBV2 and TRBJ2-1; D gene unclear. The CDR3 runs 14 residues. Trimming stripped 4 bases from V and 3 bases from J, with 10 bases between. Looked up from germline, CDR1 is SNHLY and CDR2 is FYNNEI. CDR3 protein: CASSVERSYNEQFF. CDR3 DNA sequence: TGTGCCAGCAGTGTAGAGAGGAGCTACAATGAGCAGTTCTTC.

The chain has TRBV29-1 and TRBJ1-5, with 10 bases identical to TRBD1. Germline loops: CDR1 SQVTM, CDR2 ANQGSEA. The CDR3 is made up of 15 amino acids. With 4 bases clipped from V and 7 bases from J, the junction kept 10 bases outside the gene matches. The DNA for the CDR3 is TGCAGCGTTGCTGAGGGACAGGGGATACGGCAGCCCCAGCATTTT. Encoded protein: CSVAEGQGIRQPQHF.

This clone was detected once. This chain links TRBV12-2 with TRBJ2-3; TRBD2, the table's D call, was not compared with the DNA. TRBV12-2 constitutes a pseudogene. The CDR3 runs to 16 residues. CDR3 protein: CASRPKIAAYTDTQYF. CDR3 nucleotides: TGTGCAAGTCGCCCCAAAATAGCGGCGTACACAGATACGCAGTATTTT.

The chain is built from TRBV4-1 and TRBJ1-4; no reliable D call. The CDR3 loop spans 15 amino acids. V gave up 4 bases and J gave up 7 bases, with 16 bases separating them. CDR1 is MGHRA, CDR2 YSYEKL, per germline. CDR3 sequence: CASSPSSVWGEKLFF. The DNA of the CDR3 is TGCGCCAGCAGCCCCTCGAGCGTCTGGGGTGAAAAACTGTTTTTT.

The chain employs TRBV5-1 and TRBJ2-3; the D gene is possibly TRBD2 (5 bases). Trimming shortened V by 4 bases and J by 4 bases, and 13 bases separated the two germline ends. The CDR3 is 14 residues long. Germline loops: CDR1 SGHRS, CDR2 YFSETQ. The CDR3 region has the DNA TGCGCCAGCAGCCTCGGGATCCCCCCAGATACGCAGTATTTT. It encodes CASSLGIPPDTQYF.

Here the CDR3 DNA reads TGCAGTGCTCCAGGGGTCTATGGCTACACCTTC. Protein product: CSAPGVYGYTF. The J gene is TRBJ1-2, the V gene TRBV20-1; tentative D call: TRBD1 (6 bases). CDR3 length equals 11 residues. V lost 5 bases and J 4 bases, leaving 8 bases between the germline ends. CDR1 and CDR2 (germline): DFQATT, SNEGSKA (reference sequence).